The rows below give T cell receptor beta chains drawn from one sample of a study of T cell changes during pregnancy in multiple sclerosis. Profiled with immunoSEQ multiplex PCR; TCRdb holds only in-frame clones, not every one. The sample shows roughly 45,000 clones, less than 90% of them seen only once. This material consisted of CD4+ T cells from peripheral blood mononuclear cells, taken in the second trimester of pregnancy. Source of these receptors: a female donor with multiple sclerosis, enrolled in a pregnancy study. The CDR3 runs from the conserved cysteine through the conserved F or W. A D gene is named only where the DNA matches it firmly.

j_call v_call cdr3_length d_call cdr3_aa
TRBJ2-2 TRBV29-1 14 NA CSVLYRANTGELFF
TRBJ2-3 TRBV28 14 TRBD1 CASREDRVGDTQYF
TRBJ2-5 TRBV5-1 16 TRBD1 CASSLNRDRSGETQYF
TRBJ2-5 TRBV4-2 18 TRBD1 CASSLGDRISVAEETQYF
TRBJ1-4 TRBV7-2 14 NA CASSPDTYNEKLFF
TRBJ1-2 TRBV7-2 15 TRBD1 CASSLVTGGWDGYTF
TRBJ1-2 TRBV9 14 TRBD1 CASSPGDRDYGYTF
TRBJ2-3 TRBV13 14 NA CASSSTAFTDTQYF
TRBJ2-7 TRBV7-2 16 TRBD2 CASSSLGAGGSYEQYF
TRBJ2-7 TRBV12-5 13 NA CASGLESGHEQYF
TRBJ2-3 TRBV27 18 TRBD2 CASSWGIWSGRRTDTQYF
TRBJ2-2 TRBV27 16 TRBD2 CASSIREGLNTGELFF
TRBJ1-1 TRBV15 14 NA CATSRDSYPREAFF
TRBJ2-1 TRBV28 16 TRBD1 CASSPLPRDRYNEQFF
TRBJ2-1 TRBV6-1 15 TRBD2 CASSERGTRGNEQFF
TRBJ2-7 TRBV5-1 14 TRBD1 CASSLGTVQYEQYF